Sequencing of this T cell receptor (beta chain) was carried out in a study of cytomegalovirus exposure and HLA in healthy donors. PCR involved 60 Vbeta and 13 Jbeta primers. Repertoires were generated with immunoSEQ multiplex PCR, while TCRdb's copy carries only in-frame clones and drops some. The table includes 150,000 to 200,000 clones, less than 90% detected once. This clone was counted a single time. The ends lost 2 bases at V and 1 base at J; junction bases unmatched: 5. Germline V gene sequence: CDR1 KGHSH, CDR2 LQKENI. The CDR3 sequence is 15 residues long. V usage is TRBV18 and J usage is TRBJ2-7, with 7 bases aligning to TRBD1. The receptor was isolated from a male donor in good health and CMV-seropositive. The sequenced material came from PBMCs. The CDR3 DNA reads TGTGCCAGCTCACCAGGACAGGCTTCTTCCTACGAGCAGTACTTC. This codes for CASSPGQASSYEQYF.